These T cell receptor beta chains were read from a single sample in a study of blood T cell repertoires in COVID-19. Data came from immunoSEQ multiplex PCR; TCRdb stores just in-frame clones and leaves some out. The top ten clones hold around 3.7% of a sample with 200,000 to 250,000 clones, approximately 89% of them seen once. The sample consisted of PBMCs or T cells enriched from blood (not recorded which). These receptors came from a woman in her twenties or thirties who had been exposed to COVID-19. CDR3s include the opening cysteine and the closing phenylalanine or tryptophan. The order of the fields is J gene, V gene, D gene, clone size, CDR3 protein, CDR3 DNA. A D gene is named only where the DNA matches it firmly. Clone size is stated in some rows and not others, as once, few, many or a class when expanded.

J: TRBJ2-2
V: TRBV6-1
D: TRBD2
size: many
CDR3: CASSEIAGGTGELFF
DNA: TGTGCCAGCAGTGAAATAGCGGGAGGCACCGGGGAGCTGTTTTTT

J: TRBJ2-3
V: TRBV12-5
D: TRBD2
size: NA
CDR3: CASGSEIAGVRPDTQYF
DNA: TGTGCTAGTGGTTCAGAAATAGCGGGAGTTCGCCCAGATACGCAGTATTTT

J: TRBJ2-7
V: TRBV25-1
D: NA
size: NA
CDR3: CASSESSTRHEQYF
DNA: TGTGCCAGCAGTGAATCCTCGACTAGACACGAGCAGTACTTC

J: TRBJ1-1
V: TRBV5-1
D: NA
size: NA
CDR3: CASSSEGGVPSNTEAFF
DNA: TGCGCCAGCAGCTCAGAGGGAGGGGTTCCCTCTAACACTGAAGCTTTCTTT

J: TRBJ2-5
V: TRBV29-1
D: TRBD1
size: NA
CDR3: CSVEGLWTGGGKTQYF
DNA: TGCAGCGTTGAGGGTCTCTGGACAGGGGGCGGAAAGACCCAGTACTTC

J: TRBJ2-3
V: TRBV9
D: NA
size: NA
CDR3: CASSVDGSTDTQYF
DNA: TGTGCCAGCAGCGTAGACGGGAGCACAGATACGCAGTATTTT

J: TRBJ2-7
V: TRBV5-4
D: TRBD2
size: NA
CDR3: CASSLRAGAYEQYF
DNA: TGTGCCAGCAGCTTACGAGCGGGAGCCTACGAGCAGTACTTC

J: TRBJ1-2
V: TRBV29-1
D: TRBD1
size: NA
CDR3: CSVFPGTGVRGYTF
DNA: TGCAGCGTCTTCCCCGGGACAGGGGTACGGGGCTACACCTTC

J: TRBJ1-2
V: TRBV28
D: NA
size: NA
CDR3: CASTVFLQGYGYTF
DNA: TGTGCCAGCACCGTGTTTCTTCAGGGCTATGGCTACACCTTC

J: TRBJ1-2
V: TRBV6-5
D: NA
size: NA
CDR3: CASSYSGGRANYGYTF
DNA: TGTGCCAGCAGTTACTCGGGGGGAAGAGCTAACTATGGCTACACCTTC

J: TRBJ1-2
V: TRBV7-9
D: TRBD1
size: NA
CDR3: CASSPGDRETYGYTF
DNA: TGTGCCAGCAGCCCAGGGGACAGGGAGACCTATGGCTACACCTTC

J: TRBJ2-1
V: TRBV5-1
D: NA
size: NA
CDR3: CASSLNREQFF
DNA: TGCGCCAGCAGCTTGAACAGAGAGCAGTTCTTC

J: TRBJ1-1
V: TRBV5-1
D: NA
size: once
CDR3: CASSLEGGGSEAFF
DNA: TGCGCCAGCAGCTTGGAAGGGGGTGGCTCTGAAGCTTTCTTT

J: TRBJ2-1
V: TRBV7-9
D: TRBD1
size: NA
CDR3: CASSLGQGAYNEQFF
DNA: TGTGCCAGCAGCTTGGGACAGGGAGCTTACAATGAGCAGTTCTTC

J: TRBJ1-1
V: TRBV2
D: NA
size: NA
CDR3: CASRLTGSTEAFF
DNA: TGTGCCAGCAGGCTAACAGGGAGTACTGAAGCTTTCTTT

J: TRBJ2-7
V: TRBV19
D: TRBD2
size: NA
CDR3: CATRGREGRYEQYF
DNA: TGTGCCACCAGAGGGCGGGAGGGCCGTTACGAGCAGTACTTC

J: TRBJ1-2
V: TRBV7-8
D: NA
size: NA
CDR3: CASSLGPGRDANYGYTF
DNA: TGTGCCAGCAGCTTAGGTCCAGGGAGGGACGCTAACTATGGCTACACCTTC

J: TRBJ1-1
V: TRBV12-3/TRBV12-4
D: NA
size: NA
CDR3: CASSPHRATEAFF
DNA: TGTGCCAGCAGTCCCCACAGGGCCACTGAAGCTTTCTTT

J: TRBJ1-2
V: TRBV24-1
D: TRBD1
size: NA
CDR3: CATSDRQGTRGYTF
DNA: TGTGCCACCAGTGACCGACAGGGAACGCGCGGCTACACCTTC

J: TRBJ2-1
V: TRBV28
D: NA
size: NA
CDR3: CASSFARGYNEQFF
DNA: TGTGCCAGCAGTTTTGCTAGGGGTTACAATGAGCAGTTCTTC

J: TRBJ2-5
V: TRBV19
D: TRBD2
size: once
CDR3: CASSAGTSGETQYF
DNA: TGTGCCAGTAGTGCAGGGACTAGCGGTGAGACCCAGTACTTC

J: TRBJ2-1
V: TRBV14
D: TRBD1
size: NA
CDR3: CASSHPDRAPYNEQFF
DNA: TGTGCCAGCAGCCACCCCGACAGGGCTCCCTACAATGAGCAGTTCTTC